This TCR beta chain was recorded in a study of T cells after yellow fever vaccination. TCRdb recomputed calls from the 5' RACE reads with MiXCR, one row per CDR3 protein. The sample has about 320,000 distinct CDR3 sequences, about 11% seen once. This CDR3 has 14 residues. V was clipped by 0 bases and J by 6 bases, with 8 bases between them. Germline CDR1 reads MGHDK; CDR2 reads SYGVNS. This chain uses TRBV25-1 with TRBJ2-2; maybe TRBD2 (6 bases). The sequencing here drew on CD4+ T cells sorted from PBMCs, taken 45 days after the yellow fever booster vaccination. The receptor was isolated from a man aged 18 to 30 who received the YFV17D yellow fever vaccine. CDR3 sequence reads: CASSEYREAGELFF. Written as DNA, the CDR3 is TGTGCCAGCAGTGAATACAGGGAGGCCGGGGAGCTGTTTTTT.